The subject of this entry is one T cell receptor (beta chain). The antigen is unknown. The data belong to a study of T cell responses to AZD1222 COVID-19 vaccine. Study-wide findings and caveats: The number of AZD1222 recipients seropositive at baseline was only five or six.

CDR3 length: 17 residues. Germline V CDR1 and CDR2: SGHDN, FVKESK. V lost 1 base and J 4 bases, leaving 14 bases between the germline ends. TCRdb's table, derived via immunoSEQ multiplex PCR, lists solely in-frame clones and lacks some. Among more than 150,000 clones, approximately 91% were seen once, and the ten largest hold over 0.75%. Specimen: peripheral blood, collected on day 0 of AZD1222 vaccination. The rearrangement uses TRBV14 and TRBJ2-6; D may be TRBD1 or TRBD2 (6 bases each). The receptor's source is an adult in good health. The CDR3 loop reads CASSQARGLSGANVLTF. DNA for the CDR3: TGTGCCAGCAGCCAAGCCAGGGGACTCTCCGGGGCCAACGTCCTGACTTTC.